This T cell receptor beta chain came from a study of blood T cells in healthy people across ages. Combining a sample-barcoded 5' primer with a J-beta primer mix, a second PCR ran for roughly 7 to 12 cycles. TCRdb fed the 5' RACE reads into MiXCR, producing one record per CDR3 protein. The repertoire includes 450,000 to 700,000 distinct CDR3 sequences, 27% of them detected once, and about 18% sits in the top ten. The CDR3 is 18 amino acids. Germline CDR1 reads LGHNA; CDR2 reads YNFKEQ. J lost 0 bases, V lost 3 bases, and 5 bases had no gene match. The sequenced sample was blood. The TCR comes from a woman in her 70s in good health. V and J are TRBV4-2 and TRBJ2-5; 15 nucleotides line up with TRBD2. CDR3 sequence reads: CASSQFGTSGGNQETQYF. The CDR3 nucleotides are TGTGCCAGCAGCCAGTTCGGGACTAGCGGGGGGAACCAAGAGACCCAGTACTTC.